The clone carrying this T cell receptor beta chain was recorded many times. Its antigen is undetermined. This sample was taken from a study of HIV-infected patients and healthy controls. V gave up 6 bases and J gave up 5 bases; unmatched junction bases: 9. This CDR3 contains 13 residues. Germline CDR1 reads DFQATT; CDR2 reads SNEGSKA (reference sequence). Whole blood was used without fractionation, so all unsorted peripheral T cells were included. Study-level results: In healthy controls, MAIT alpha CDR3s were common; in HIV+ repertoires, severely depleted.

cDNA was made from around 0.5 ug RNA using alpha and beta constant primers. Alpha and beta chain libraries were made separately by chain-specific third strand synthesis with multiplexing indices. Ligation attached cDNA to a 5' RACE adapter that carried a random hexamer and SP2 site. Second strand DNA was synthesized using a primer at the SP2 site. The library got P5 and P7 elements plus a second index, then a roughly 23-cycle PCR. Using its own MiXCR run on the 5' RACE reads, TCRdb lists one record per CDR3 protein. The table lists about 15,000 distinct CDR3 sequences, around 6.7% of them singletons.

The J gene is TRBJ2-5, the V gene TRBV20-1, with TRBD1 identical over 7 bases. The TCR originated in an adult in good health. Sequenced sample: blood. The CDR3 nucleotides are TGCAGTGCCGACTTGCAGGGGGACGAGACCCAGTACTTC. Protein: CSADLQGDETQYF.